This T cell receptor (beta chain) was documented in a study of PD-L1 blockade in urothelial cancer. Study information: About nine tenths of the roughly 29 patients comprised males who had bladder-origin urothelial cancer.

In germline, CDR1 is MNHEY, CDR2 SVGAGI. The CDR3 sequence is 12 residues long. V was cut by 7 bases and J by 5 bases, with 6 bases left in between. Time point meaning: pretreatment peripheral blood. The investigators introduced synthetic TCR analog templates into each PCR as spikes. TCRdb's copy holds only in-frame clones and misses some; the assay was immunoSEQ multiplex PCR. Among roughly 130,000 clones listed, approximately 84% were seen once. The chain recombines TRBV6-5 with TRBJ1-6; no firm D call. The sequence was collected from a man aged 45-65 years with urothelial cancer. The sequencing used PBMCs, collected around atezolizumab (anti-PD-L1) treatment. CDR3 residues: CASKGDNSPLHF. The CDR3 DNA reads TGTGCCAGCAAGGGAGATAATTCACCCCTCCACTTT.